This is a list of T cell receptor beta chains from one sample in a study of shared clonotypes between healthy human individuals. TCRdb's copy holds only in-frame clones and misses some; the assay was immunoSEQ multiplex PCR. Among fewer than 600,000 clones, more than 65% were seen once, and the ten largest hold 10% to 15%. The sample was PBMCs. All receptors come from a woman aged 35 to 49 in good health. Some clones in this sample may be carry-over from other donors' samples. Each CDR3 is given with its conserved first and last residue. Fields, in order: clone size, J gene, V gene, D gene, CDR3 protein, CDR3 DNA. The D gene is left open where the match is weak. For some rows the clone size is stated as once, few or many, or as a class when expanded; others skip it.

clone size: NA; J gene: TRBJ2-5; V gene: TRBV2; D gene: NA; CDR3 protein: CASSEVARGPGYRPGAQYF; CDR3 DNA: TGTGCCAGCAGTGAAGTCGCGCGCGGACCGGGATATCGGCCGGGGGCCCAGTACTTC
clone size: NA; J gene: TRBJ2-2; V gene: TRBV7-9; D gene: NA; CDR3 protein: CASSPSDRSVTGELFF; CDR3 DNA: TGTGCCAGCAGCCCGAGCGACAGGTCTGTCACCGGGGAGCTGTTTTTT
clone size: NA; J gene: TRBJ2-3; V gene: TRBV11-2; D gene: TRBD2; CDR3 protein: CASSLDSIAGVTDTQYF; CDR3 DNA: TGTGCCAGCAGCTTAGATAGTATAGCGGGAGTCACAGATACGCAGTATTTT
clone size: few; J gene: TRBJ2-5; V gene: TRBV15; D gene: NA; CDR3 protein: CATSRGNRYQETQYF; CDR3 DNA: TGTGCCACCAGCAGAGGGAACAGGTACCAAGAGACCCAGTACTTC
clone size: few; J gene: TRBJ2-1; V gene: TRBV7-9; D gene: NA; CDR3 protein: CASSLVDNRLGRQFF; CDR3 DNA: TGTGCCAGCAGCTTAGTGGACAACCGACTAGGCAGGCAGTTCTTC
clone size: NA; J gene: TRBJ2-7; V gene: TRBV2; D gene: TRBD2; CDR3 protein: CASSVLAGVPYF; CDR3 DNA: TGTGCCAGCAGTGTACTAGCGGGAGTGCCGTACTTC
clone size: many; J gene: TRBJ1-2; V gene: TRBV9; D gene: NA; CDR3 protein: CASSSPPNYGYTF; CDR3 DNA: TGTGCCAGCAGCTCCCCCCCTAACTATGGCTACACCTTC
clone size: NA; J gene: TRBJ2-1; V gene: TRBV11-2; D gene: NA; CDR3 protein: CASRPSVGGSYNEQFF; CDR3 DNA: TGTGCCAGCAGACCTAGCGTCGGAGGCTCCTACAATGAGCAGTTCTTC
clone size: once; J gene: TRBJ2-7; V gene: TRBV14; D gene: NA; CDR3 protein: CASSQEGGSTKQYF; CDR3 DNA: TGTGCCAGCAGCCAAGAAGGTGGGAGTACGAAGCAGTACTTC
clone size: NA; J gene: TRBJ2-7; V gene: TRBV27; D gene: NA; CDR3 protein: CASSLGAGPSYEQYF; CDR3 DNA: TGTGCCAGCAGTTTAGGAGCGGGCCCCTCCTACGAGCAGTACTTC
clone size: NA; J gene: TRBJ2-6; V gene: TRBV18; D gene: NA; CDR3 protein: CASSPTSLSGANVLTF; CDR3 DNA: TGTGCCAGCTCACCGACATCCCTCTCTGGGGCCAACGTCCTGACTTTC
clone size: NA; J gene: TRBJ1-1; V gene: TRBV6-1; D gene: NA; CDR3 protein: CASSEWDTEAFF; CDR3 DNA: TGTGCCAGCAGTGAGTGGGACACTGAAGCTTTCTTT
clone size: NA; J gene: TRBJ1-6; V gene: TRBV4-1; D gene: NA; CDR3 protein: CASSQDYVFSPLHF; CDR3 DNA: TGCGCCAGCAGCCAAGATTATGTCTTTTCACCCCTCCACTTT
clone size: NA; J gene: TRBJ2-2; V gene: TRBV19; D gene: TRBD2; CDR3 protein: CASSMGTSATGELFF; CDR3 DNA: TGTGCCAGTAGTATGGGGACTAGCGCCACCGGGGAGCTGTTTTTT
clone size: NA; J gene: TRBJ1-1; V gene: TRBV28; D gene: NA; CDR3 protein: CATSRGTPNTEAFF; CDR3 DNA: TGTGCTACCTCGAGAGGCACCCCGAACACTGAAGCTTTCTTT
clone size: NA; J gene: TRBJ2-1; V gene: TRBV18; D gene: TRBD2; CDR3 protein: CASSPGTSGRNEQFF; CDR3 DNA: TGTGCCAGCTCACCGGGGACTAGCGGGAGAAATGAGCAGTTCTTC
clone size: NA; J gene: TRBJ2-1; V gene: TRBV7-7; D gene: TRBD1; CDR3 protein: CASSKGQGALDEQFF; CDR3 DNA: TGTGCTAGCAGCAAGGGACAGGGGGCCCTTGATGAGCAGTTCTTC
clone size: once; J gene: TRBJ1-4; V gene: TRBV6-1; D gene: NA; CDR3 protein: CASSVGAGNEKLFF; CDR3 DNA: TGTGCCAGCAGTGTGGGCGCGGGGAATGAAAAACTGTTTTTT
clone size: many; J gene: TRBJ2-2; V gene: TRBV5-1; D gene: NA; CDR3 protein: CASSLAQSTGELFF; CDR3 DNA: TGCGCCAGCAGCTTGGCACAGAGCACCGGGGAGCTGTTTTTT
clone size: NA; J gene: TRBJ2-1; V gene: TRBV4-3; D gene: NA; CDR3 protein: CASSLTHSSYNEQFF; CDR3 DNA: TGCGCCAGCAGCCTGACTCACAGCTCCTACAATGAGCAGTTCTTC
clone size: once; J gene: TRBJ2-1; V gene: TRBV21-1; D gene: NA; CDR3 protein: CASSPLSGRARYNEQFF; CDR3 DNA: TGTGCCAGCAGCCCCCTTAGCGGGAGGGCTCGGTACAATGAGCAGTTCTTC
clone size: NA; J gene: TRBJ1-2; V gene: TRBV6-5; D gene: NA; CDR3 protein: CASSYKVDYGYTF; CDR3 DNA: TGTGCCAGCAGTTACAAGGTTGACTATGGCTACACCTTC